This TCR beta chain was retrieved from a study of naive and memory T cell subsets. Points from the study as a whole: Especially in CD8 cells, naive repertoires contained a few larger clonotypes, possibly CD45RA-re-expressing memory cells. The power law exponent of TCR abundance differed between naive and memory cells.

Per the germline V gene, CDR1 is MDHEN and CDR2 is SYDVKM. The length of the CDR3 is 12 residues. This clonotype has more than one count but fewer than ten. Its specificity is not known. The beta constant-region primer was an equimolar mix of two oligonucleotides covering TRBC1 and TRBC2. The ligated cDNA underwent four PCR rounds using SP2 and nested alpha and beta constant-region primers. TCRdb reprocessed the UMI-ligation and nested PCR reads via MiXCR and lists one record per CDR3 protein. This sample has about 150,000 distinct CDR3 sequences, with under 25% found just once. The receptor was isolated from a human donor in good health. The genes are TRBV28 and TRBJ1-2; D is uncertain. Sequenced input: naive CD4+ T cells from blood. This CDR3 is CATQNPNYGYTF. In DNA, the CDR3 is TGTGCAACACAGAATCCTAACTATGGCTACACCTTC.